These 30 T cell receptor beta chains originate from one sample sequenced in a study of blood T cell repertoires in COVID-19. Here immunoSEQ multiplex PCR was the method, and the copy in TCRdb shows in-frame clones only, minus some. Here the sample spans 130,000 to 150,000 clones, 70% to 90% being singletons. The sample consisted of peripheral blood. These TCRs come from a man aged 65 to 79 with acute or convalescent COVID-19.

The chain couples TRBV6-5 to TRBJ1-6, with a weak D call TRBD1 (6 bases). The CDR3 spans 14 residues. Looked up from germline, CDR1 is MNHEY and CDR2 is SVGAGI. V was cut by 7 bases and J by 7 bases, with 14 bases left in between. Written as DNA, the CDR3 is TGTGCCAGCATGGGCCACAGGGCAAATTCACCCCTCCACTTT. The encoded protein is CASMGHRANSPLHF.

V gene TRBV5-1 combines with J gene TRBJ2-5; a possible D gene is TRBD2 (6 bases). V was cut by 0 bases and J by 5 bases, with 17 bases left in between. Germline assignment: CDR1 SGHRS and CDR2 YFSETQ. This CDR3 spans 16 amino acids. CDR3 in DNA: TGCGCCAGCAGCTTGGGGGGACTGGACATGTGGGAGACCCAGTACTTC. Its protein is CASSLGGLDMWETQYF. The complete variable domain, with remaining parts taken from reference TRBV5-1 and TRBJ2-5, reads KAGVTQTPRYLIKTRGQQVTLSCSPISGHRSVSWYQQTPGQGLQFLFEYFSETQRNKGNFPGRFSGRQFSNSRSEMNVSTLELGDSALYLCASSLGGLDMWETQYFGPGTRLLVL.

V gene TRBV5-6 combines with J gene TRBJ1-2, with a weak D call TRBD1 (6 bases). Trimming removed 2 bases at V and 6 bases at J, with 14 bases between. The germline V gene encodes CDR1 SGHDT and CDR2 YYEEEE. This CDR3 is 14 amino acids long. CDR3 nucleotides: TGTGCCAGCAGCTTATACACAGGGTGGAATGGCTACACCTTC. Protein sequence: CASSLYTGWNGYTF.

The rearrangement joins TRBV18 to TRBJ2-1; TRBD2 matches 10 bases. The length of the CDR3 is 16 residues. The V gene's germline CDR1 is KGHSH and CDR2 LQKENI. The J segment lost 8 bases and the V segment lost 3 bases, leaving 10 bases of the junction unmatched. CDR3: CASSPPGRSGGDEQFF. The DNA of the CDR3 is TGTGCCAGCTCACCCCCCGGAAGGAGCGGGGGGGATGAGCAGTTCTTC. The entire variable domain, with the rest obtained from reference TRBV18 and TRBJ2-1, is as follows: NAGVMQNPRHLVRRRGQEARLRCSPMKGHSHVYWYRQLPEEGLKFMVYLQKENIIDESGMPKERFSAEFPKEGPSILRIQQVVRGDSAAYFCASSPPGRSGGDEQFFGPGTRLTVL.

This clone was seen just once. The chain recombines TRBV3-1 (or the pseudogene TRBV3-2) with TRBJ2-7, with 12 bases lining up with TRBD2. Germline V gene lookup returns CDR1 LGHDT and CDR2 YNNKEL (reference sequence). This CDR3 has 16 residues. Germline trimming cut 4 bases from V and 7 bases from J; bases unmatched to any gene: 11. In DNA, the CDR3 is TGTGCCAGCAGCCCATCTCCTAGCGGGGGGGTTTCTGAGCAGTACTTC. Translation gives CASSPSPSGGVSEQYF.

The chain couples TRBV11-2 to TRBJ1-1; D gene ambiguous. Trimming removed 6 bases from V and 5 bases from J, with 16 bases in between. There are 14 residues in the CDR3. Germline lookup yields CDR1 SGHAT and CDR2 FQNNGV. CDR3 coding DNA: TGTGCCAGCAGGCTTTTATCCGGGAAAACTGAAGCTTTCTTT. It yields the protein CASRLLSGKTEAFF.

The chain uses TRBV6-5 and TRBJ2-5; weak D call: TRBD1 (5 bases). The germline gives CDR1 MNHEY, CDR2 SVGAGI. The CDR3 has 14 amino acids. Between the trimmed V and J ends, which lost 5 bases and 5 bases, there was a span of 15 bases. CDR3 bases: TGTGCCAGCAGTATCGGTAGGGGCGTGGAGACCCAGTACTTC. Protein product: CASSIGRGVETQYF.

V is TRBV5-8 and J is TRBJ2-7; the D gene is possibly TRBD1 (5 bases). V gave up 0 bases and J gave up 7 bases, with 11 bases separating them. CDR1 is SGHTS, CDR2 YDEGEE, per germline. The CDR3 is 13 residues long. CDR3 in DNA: TGTGCCAGCAGCTTGGCCGCAGGGTTGGAGCAGTACTTC. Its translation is CASSLAAGLEQYF.

The CDR3 sequence is CASSLLRGMSTDTQYF. The CDR3 coding sequence is TGTGCCAGTAGTCTCCTTCGCGGGATGAGCACAGATACGCAGTATTTT. The chain uses TRBV19 and TRBJ2-3; D might be TRBD2 (6 bases). The CDR3 is 16 residues long. V was clipped by 5 bases and J by 0 bases, with 15 bases between them. The germline V gene encodes CDR1 LNHDA and CDR2 SQIVND (reference sequence).

The CDR3 loop reads CASSVTGASRDQYF. The CDR3, as DNA: TGTGCCAGCAGCGTAACAGGGGCCTCTAGGGACCAGTACTTC. The chain couples TRBV5-4 to TRBJ2-5; 7 nucleotides agree with TRBD1. V was pared by 4 bases and J by 10 bases, with 13 bases of the junction left unmatched. The germline CDR1 and CDR2 sequences are SGHNT and YYREEE (reference sequence). The CDR3 runs 14 residues.

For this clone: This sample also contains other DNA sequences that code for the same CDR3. CDR3 sequence reads: CATSRGQGTEAFF. Written as DNA, the CDR3 is TGTGCCACCAGCAGAGGACAGGGTACTGAAGCTTTCTTT. The chain combines TRBV15 with TRBJ1-1; TRBD1 aligns across 7 bases. V lost 1 base to trimming and J lost 5 bases; unmatched junction nucleotides: 1. The CDR3 sequence is 13 residues long. Germline CDR1 is LNHNV and CDR2 is YYDKDF (reference sequence).

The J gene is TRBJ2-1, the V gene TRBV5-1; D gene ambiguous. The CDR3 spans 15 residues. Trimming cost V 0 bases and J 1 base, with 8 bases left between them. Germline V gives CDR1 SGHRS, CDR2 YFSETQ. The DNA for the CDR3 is TGCGCCAGCAGCTTGGGACTGGAATCCTACAATGAGCAGTTCTTC. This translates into CASSLGLESYNEQFF.

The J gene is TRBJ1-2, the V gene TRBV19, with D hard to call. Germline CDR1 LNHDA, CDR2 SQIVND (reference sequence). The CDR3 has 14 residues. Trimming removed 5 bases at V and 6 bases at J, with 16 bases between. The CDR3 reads CASSPTLGMDGYTF. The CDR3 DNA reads TGTGCCAGTAGTCCTACCCTGGGCATGGATGGCTACACCTTC.

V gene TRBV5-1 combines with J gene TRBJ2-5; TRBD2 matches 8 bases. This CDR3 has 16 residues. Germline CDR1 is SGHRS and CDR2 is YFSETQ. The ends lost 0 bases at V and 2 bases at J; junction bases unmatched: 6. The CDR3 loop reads CASSLVVAGMQETQYF. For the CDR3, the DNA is TGCGCCAGCAGCTTGGTCGTAGCGGGGATGCAAGAGACCCAGTACTTC.

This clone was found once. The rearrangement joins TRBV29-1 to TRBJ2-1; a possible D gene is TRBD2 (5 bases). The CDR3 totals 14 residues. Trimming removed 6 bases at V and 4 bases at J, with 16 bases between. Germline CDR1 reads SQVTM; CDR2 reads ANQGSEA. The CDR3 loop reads CSVAATKQYNEQFF. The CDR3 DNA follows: TGCAGCGTAGCGGCGACCAAACAATACAATGAGCAGTTCTTC.

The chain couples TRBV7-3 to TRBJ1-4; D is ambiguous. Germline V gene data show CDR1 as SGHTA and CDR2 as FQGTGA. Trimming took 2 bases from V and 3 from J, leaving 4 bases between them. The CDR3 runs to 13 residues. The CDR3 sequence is CASSLSANEKLFF. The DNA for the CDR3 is TGTGCCAGCAGCTTATCAGCTAATGAAAAACTGTTTTTT.

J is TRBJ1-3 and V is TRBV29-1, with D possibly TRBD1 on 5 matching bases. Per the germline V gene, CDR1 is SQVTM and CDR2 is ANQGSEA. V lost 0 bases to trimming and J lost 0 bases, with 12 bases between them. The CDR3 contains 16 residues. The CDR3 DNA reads TGCAGCGTTGAAGAGTATGGGGCAGCCTCTGGAAACACCATATATTTT. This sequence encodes CSVEEYGAASGNTIYF.

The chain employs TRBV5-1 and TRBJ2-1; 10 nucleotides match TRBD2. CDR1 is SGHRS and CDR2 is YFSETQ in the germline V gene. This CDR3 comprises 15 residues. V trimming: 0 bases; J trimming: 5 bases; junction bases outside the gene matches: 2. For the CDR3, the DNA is TGCGCCAGCAGCTTGGCTAGCGGGAGAAACAATGAGCAGTTCTTC. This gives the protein CASSLASGRNNEQFF.

CDR3 sequence: CASSQAGTGFDTIYF. The DNA for the CDR3 is TGCGCCAGCAGCCAAGCCGGGACAGGGTTTGACACCATATATTTT. The gene calls are TRBV4-1 and TRBJ1-3; 9 nucleotides match TRBD1. Germline V gene sequence: CDR1 MGHRA, CDR2 YSYEKL. With 1 base clipped from V and 8 bases from J, the junction kept 6 bases outside the gene matches. The CDR3 totals 15 residues.

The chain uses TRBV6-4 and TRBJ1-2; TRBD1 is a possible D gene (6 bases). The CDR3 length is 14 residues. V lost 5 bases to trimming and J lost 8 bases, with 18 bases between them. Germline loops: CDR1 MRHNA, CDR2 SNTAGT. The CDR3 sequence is CASSTERGRNGYTF. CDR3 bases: TGTGCCAGCAGTACGGAGCGGGGGCGAAACGGCTACACCTTC.

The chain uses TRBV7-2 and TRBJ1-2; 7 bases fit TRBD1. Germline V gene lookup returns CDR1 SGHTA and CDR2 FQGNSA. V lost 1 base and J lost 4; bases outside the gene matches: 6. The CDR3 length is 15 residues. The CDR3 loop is CASSLDFGTVYGYTF. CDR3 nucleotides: TGTGCCAGCAGCTTAGATTTTGGGACAGTCTATGGCTACACCTTC. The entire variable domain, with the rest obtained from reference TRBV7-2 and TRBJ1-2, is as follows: GAGVSQSPSNKVTEKGKDVELRCDPISGHTALYWYRQSLGQGLEFLIYFQGNSAPDKSGLPSDRFSAERTGGSVSTLTIQRTQQEDSAVYLCASSLDFGTVYGYTFGSGTRLTVV.

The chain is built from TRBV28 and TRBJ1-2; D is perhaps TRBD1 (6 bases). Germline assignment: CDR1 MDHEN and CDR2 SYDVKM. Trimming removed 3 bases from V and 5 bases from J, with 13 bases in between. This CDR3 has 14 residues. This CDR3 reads CASSFGGGAYGYTF. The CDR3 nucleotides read TGTGCCAGCAGTTTCGGCGGGGGCGCATATGGCTACACCTTC.

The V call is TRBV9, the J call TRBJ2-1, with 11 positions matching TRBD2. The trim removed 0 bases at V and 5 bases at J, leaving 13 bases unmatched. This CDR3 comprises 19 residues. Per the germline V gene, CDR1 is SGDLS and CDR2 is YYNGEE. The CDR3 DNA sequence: TGTGCCAGCAGCGTAGGGGCTAGCGGGGGGATGTCAGCCCACAATGAGCAGTTCTTC. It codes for CASSVGASGGMSAHNEQFF.

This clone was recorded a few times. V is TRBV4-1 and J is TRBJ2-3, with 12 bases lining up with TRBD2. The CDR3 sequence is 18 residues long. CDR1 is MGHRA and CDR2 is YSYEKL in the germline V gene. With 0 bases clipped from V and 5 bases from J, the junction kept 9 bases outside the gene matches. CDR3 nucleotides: TGCGCCAGCAGCCAAGAAGTCCCTAGCGGGGGGGCAGGAGATACGCAGTATTTT. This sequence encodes CASSQEVPSGGAGDTQYF.

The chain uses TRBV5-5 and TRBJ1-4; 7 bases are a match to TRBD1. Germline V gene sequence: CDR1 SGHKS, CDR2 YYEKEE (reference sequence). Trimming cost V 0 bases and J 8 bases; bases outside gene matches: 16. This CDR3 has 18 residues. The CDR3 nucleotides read TGTGCCAGCAGCTTGGGGGGGACAGTCCCTTCCCTGGGGGAAAAACTGTTTTTT. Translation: CASSLGGTVPSLGEKLFF.

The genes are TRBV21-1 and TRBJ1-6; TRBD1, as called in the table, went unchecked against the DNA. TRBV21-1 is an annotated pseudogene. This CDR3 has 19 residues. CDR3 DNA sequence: TGTGCCAGCAGCAAAGTCGGGACAGCCAGGTTTTTCTATAATTCACCCCTCCACTTT. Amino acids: CASSKVGTARFFYNSPLHF.

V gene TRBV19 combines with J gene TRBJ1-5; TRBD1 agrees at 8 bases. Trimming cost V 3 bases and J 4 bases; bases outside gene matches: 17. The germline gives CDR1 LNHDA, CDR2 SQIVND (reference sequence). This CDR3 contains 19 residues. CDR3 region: CASSMTGVLGVGTNQPQHF. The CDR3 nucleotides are TGTGCCAGTAGTATGACAGGGGTGTTGGGGGTAGGGACGAATCAGCCCCAGCATTTT.

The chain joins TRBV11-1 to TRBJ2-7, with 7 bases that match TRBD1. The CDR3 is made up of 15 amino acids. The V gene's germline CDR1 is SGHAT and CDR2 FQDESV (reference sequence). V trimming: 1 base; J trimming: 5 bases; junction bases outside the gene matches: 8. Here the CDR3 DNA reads TGTGCCAGCAGCTTAGGACAGGGTGCCCACAACGAGCAGTACTTC. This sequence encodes CASSLGQGAHNEQYF.

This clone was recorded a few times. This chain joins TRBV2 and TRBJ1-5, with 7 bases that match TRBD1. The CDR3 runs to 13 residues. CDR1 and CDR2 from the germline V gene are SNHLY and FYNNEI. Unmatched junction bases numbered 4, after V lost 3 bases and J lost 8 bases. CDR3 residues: CASSEDRPKPQHF. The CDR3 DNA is TGTGCCAGCAGTGAGGACAGGCCAAAGCCCCAGCATTTT. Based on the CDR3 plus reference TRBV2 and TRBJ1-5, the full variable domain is EPEVTQTPSHQVTQMGQEVILRCVPISNHLYFYWYRQILGQKVEFLVSFYNNEISEKSEIFDDQFSVERPDGSNFTLKIRSTKLEDSAMYFCASSEDRPKPQHFGDGTRLSIL.

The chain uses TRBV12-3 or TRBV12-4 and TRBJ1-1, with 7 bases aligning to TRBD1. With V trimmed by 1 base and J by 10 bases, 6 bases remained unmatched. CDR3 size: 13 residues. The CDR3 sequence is CASSLGIDRAAFF. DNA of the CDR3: TGTGCCAGCAGTTTAGGTATTGACAGGGCAGCTTTCTTT.